The sequence of this T cell receptor beta chain was determined in a study of T cell responses to AZD1222 COVID-19 vaccine. Study information: Pooled samples include second doses given at about 4 or 12 weeks.

Note on this clone: Its specificity is unknown.

Study observations and caveats: Reports indicate that nearly half of spike-specific TCRs are directed at unmutated variant regions. Repertoire sampling was restricted to post-peak T cell response timepoints. Spike-specific TCR breadth and depth both grew after two AZD1222 doses.

Some clones are missing from TCRdb's copy, which holds only in-frame ones; the method was immunoSEQ multiplex PCR. The table lists fewer than 110,000 clones, 80% to 90% of them singletons. V lost 5 bases, J lost 5 bases, and 9 bases lay in between. The germline gives CDR1 SGHVS, CDR2 FNYEAQ. This CDR3 spans 13 amino acids. The receptor comes from an adult in good health. The genes are TRBV7-6 and TRBJ2-2; D is ambiguous. This specimen consisted of peripheral blood, obtained on day 0 of AZD1222 vaccination. CDR3 nucleotide sequence: TGTGCCAGCAGCCGTACTTCTACCGGGGAGCTGTTTTTT. This gives the protein CASSRTSTGELFF.